The 7 T cell receptor beta chains given below trace back to one sample, sequenced in a study of T cell repertoires in cytomegalovirus infection. TCRdb independently ran MiXCR on the reads; one entry per CDR3 protein. The sample gives more than 200,000 distinct CDR3 sequences, 9.1% of which show up once; approximately 16% is in the top ten. The sequenced sample consisted of PBMCs. Every receptor here comes from a human donor in good health (CMV status not recorded). Some clones in this sample may be carry-over from other donors' samples.

This chain connects TRBV24-1 to TRBJ2-1, with D unresolved. The CDR3 runs 18 residues. Per the germline V gene, CDR1 is KGHDR and CDR2 is SFDVKD. Trimming took off 0 bases at V and 8 bases at J, with 22 bases between the two ends. This CDR3 is CATSDLRIGLSARHEQFF. The CDR3 DNA is TGTGCCACCAGTGATTTGAGGATAGGCCTTTCGGCGAGGCATGAGCAGTTCTTC.

This clonotype was picked up many times. The chain has TRBV7-3 and TRBJ2-5; 7 bases map to TRBD2. The CDR3 contains 15 residues. CDR1 and CDR2 from the germline V gene are SGHTA and FQGTGA. With V trimmed by 1 base and J by 2 bases, 4 bases remained unmatched. DNA of the CDR3: TGTGCCAGCAGCTTAAACCGGGGACTACAAGAGACCCAGTACTTC. Its protein is CASSLNRGLQETQYF.

This clonotype occurred many times. The chain recombines TRBV19 with TRBJ2-1, with D possibly matching TRBD1 (6 bases). This CDR3 spans 16 amino acids. CDR1 and CDR2 from the germline V gene are LNHDA and SQIVND (reference sequence). The V end lost 10 bases, the J end lost 0 bases, and 19 bases lay between the germline ends. Written as DNA, the CDR3 is TGTGCCACCAGGGACATCTTTATTAGCTCCTACAATGAGCAGTTCTTC. This codes for CATRDIFISSYNEQFF.

This clonotype was counted only a few times. The chain carries TRBV5-8 and TRBJ2-1; 8 bases align to TRBD2. V was clipped by 8 bases and J by 7 bases; unmatched bases: 14. Germline V gene sequence: CDR1 SGHTS, CDR2 YDEGEE. The CDR3 runs 15 residues. The CDR3 DNA follows: TGTGCCAGTGAGGCCTGGGGGACTAGAGAGAATGAGCAGTTCTTC. It is translated as CASEAWGTRENEQFF. Filled out from reference TRBV5-8 and TRBJ2-1, the complete variable domain reads EAGVTQSPTHLIKTRGQQATLRCSPISGHTSVYWYQQALGLGLQFLLWYDEGEERNRGNFPPRFSGRQFPNYSSELNVNALELEDSALYLCASEAWGTRENEQFFGPGTRLTVL.

The chain employs TRBV7-9 and TRBJ1-2; possibly TRBD1 for D (5 bases). Trimming removed 7 bases at V and 3 bases at J, with 6 bases between. CDR3 length: 11 amino acids. The V gene's germline CDR1 is SEHNR and CDR2 FQNEAQ (reference sequence). CDR3 residues: CASTRDYGYTF. CDR3 coding DNA: TGTGCCAGCACCAGGGACTATGGCTACACCTTC.

The chain uses TRBV5-1 and TRBJ2-5, with D possibly matching TRBD1 (5 bases). The CDR3 contains 16 residues. Trimming took 2 bases from V and 0 from J, leaving 14 bases between them. Germline CDR1 and CDR2: SGHRS and YFSETQ. CDR3: CASSFSQGLNQETQYF. The CDR3 DNA reads as TGCGCCAGCAGCTTTAGCCAGGGCTTAAACCAAGAGACCCAGTACTTC.

This clonotype was picked up many times. The CDR3 spells CASSLSSGGITLAKNIQYF. CDR3 bases: TGTGCCAGCAGCTTATCCAGCGGGGGGATCACACTAGCCAAAAACATTCAGTACTTC. The V and J genes are TRBV7-2 and TRBJ2-4; 9 bases fit TRBD2. The CDR3 has 19 amino acids. Germline V gene data show CDR1 as SGHTA and CDR2 as FQGNSA. V lost 2 bases and J lost 0; bases outside the gene matches: 11. Variable domain in full (rest from reference TRBV7-2 and TRBJ2-4): GAGVSQSPSNKVTEKGKDVELRCDPISGHTALYWYRQSLGQGLEFLIYFQGNSAPDKSGLPSDRFSAERTGGSVSTLTIQRTQQEDSAVYLCASSLSSGGITLAKNIQYFGAGTRLSVL.